Below, 18 T cell receptor beta chains from the same sample are listed, as sequenced in a study of blood T cell repertoires in COVID-19. Some clones are missing from TCRdb's copy, which holds only in-frame ones; the method was immunoSEQ multiplex PCR. The table shows some 160,000 clones, with roughly 80% occurring only once. The sequencing input was peripheral blood. Receptors were obtained from a woman of 80 years or more with acute or convalescent COVID-19.

This clone appeared once. This chain joins TRBV18 and TRBJ2-5; 11 bases align to TRBD1. Germline V gene data show CDR1 as KGHSH and CDR2 as LQKENI. V dropped 4 bases and J dropped 4; count of bases not matched to a gene: 2. The CDR3 totals 14 residues. The CDR3 DNA is TGTGCCAGCTCACAGGGACAGGGGGGAGAGACCCAGTACTTC. As protein: CASSQGQGGETQYF. Full variable domain (outside the CDR3, taken from reference TRBV18 and TRBJ2-5): NAGVMQNPRHLVRRRGQEARLRCSPMKGHSHVYWYRQLPEEGLKFMVYLQKENIIDESGMPKERFSAEFPKEGPSILRIQQVVRGDSAAYFCASSQGQGGETQYFGPGTRLLVL.

DNA for the CDR3: TGTGCCAGCAGCCTCGGGAGGTCTAATGAAAAACTGTTTTTT. This sequence encodes CASSLGRSNEKLFF. J is TRBJ1-4 and V is TRBV6-6; D remains ambiguous. Trimming removed 6 bases from V and 3 bases from J, with 11 bases in between. The CDR3 has 14 residues. Germline CDR1 is MNHNY and CDR2 is SVGAGI (reference sequence).

This clone was seen just once. V and J are TRBV5-1 and TRBJ2-3, with TRBD1 as a possible D gene (6 bases). CDR1 and CDR2 from the germline V gene are SGHRS and YFSETQ. The V and J ends lost 5 bases and 0 bases respectively, with 16 bases between them. CDR3 length equals 16 residues. The CDR3 protein is CASRPRTATSTDTQYF. The CDR3 region has the DNA TGCGCCAGCAGACCCAGGACAGCCACTAGCACAGATACGCAGTATTTT.

The chain is built from TRBV29-1 and TRBJ2-1, with D perhaps matching TRBD1 (6 bases). CDR1 is SQVTM, CDR2 ANQGSEA, per germline. Trimming left V 7 bases short and J 8 bases short, with 18 bases between. This CDR3 has 13 residues. CDR3 sequence: CSGTGTRDHEQFF. The DNA for the CDR3 is TGCAGCGGGACCGGGACACGGGACCATGAGCAGTTCTTC.

The rearrangement joins TRBV27 to TRBJ2-1; TRBD1 agrees at 9 bases. There are 14 residues in the CDR3. In germline, CDR1 is MNHEY, CDR2 SMNVEV (reference sequence). Trimming removed 7 bases from V and 5 bases from J; junction bases left unmatched: 6. The DNA for the CDR3 is TGTGCCAGCACCCGGGACAGGGTAAACAATGAGCAGTTCTTC. It yields the protein CASTRDRVNNEQFF.

The chain employs TRBV6-5 and TRBJ1-5, with 7 bases matching TRBD1. V lost 7 bases to trimming and J lost 2 bases; unmatched junction nucleotides: 5. Per the germline V gene, CDR1 is MNHEY and CDR2 is SVGAGI. This CDR3 has 14 residues. The CDR3 sequence: CASIRDRGNQPQHF. The DNA for the CDR3 is TGTGCCAGCATTCGCGACAGGGGCAATCAGCCCCAGCATTTT.

The rearrangement uses TRBV7-2 and TRBJ1-1, with a possible D match to TRBD1 (5 bases). Germline lookup yields CDR1 SGHTA and CDR2 FQGNSA. V shed 0 bases and J shed 4 bases, with 15 bases lying between them. CDR3 length: 16 amino acids. The CDR3 DNA reads as TGTGCCAGCAGCTTAGCCCCACCAGGGTTTAGCACTGAAGCTTTCTTT. Residues: CASSLAPPGFSTEAFF.

The chain employs TRBV28 and TRBJ1-2, with TRBD1 matching over 7 bases. V lost 7 bases, J lost 6 bases, and 14 bases stayed unmatched. The CDR3 loop spans 15 amino acids. CDR1 is MDHEN, CDR2 SYDVKM, per germline. CDR3: CASTLGAGTVNGYTF. CDR3 nucleotides: TGTGCCAGCACCCTCGGCGCCGGGACAGTCAATGGCTACACCTTC.

This chain uses TRBV24-1 with TRBJ2-3; 8 bases match TRBD2. CDR3 length equals 16 residues. Germline loops: CDR1 KGHDR, CDR2 SFDVKD. Unmatched junction bases numbered 7, after V lost 6 bases and J lost 0 bases. Here the CDR3 DNA reads TGTGCCACCAGTAAAACTAGCGGAGAGAGCACAGATACGCAGTATTTT. Translation: CATSKTSGESTDTQYF.

The rearrangement links TRBV5-4 to TRBJ2-4; D is unresolved. CDR1 is SGHNT and CDR2 is YYREEE in the germline V gene (reference sequence). The V end lost 0 bases, the J end lost 0 bases, and 4 bases lay between the germline ends. This CDR3 has 14 amino acids. DNA for the CDR3: TGTGCCAGCAGCTTGGCCGGAGCCAAAAACATTCAGTACTTC. Translating it yields CASSLAGAKNIQYF.

This chain uses TRBV3-1 (or the pseudogene TRBV3-2) with TRBJ2-1; tentative D call: TRBD1 (5 bases). Per germline, CDR1 LGHDT and CDR2 YNNKEL (reference sequence). The V end lost 4 bases, the J end lost 4 bases, and 11 bases lay between the germline ends. The CDR3 is 14 amino acids. The CDR3 region has the DNA TGTGCCAGCAGCCTCTCCCGACAGTACAATGAGCAGTTCTTC. This sequence encodes CASSLSRQYNEQFF.

This chain links TRBV3-1 (or the pseudogene TRBV3-2) with TRBJ2-7, with 13 bases matching TRBD2. Germline CDR1 reads LGHDT; CDR2 reads YNNKEL (reference sequence). This CDR3 is 15 amino acids long. With 3 bases clipped from V and 2 bases from J, the junction kept 1 base outside the gene matches. The CDR3 DNA is TGTGCCAGCAGCCAGGGACTAGCGGGGACCTACGAGCAGTACTTC. Translation: CASSQGLAGTYEQYF.

This CDR3 reads CATSGQGSNYGYTF. The CDR3 DNA follows: TGTGCCACCAGTGGACAGGGAAGTAACTATGGCTACACCTTC. The chain carries TRBV24-1 and TRBJ1-2; the match to TRBD1 covers 7 bases. CDR3 length: 14 residues. Germline trimming cut 5 bases from V and 1 base from J; bases unmatched to any gene: 3. CDR1 KGHDR and CDR2 SFDVKD come from the germline V gene.

This clone has a single count. V gene TRBV28 combines with J gene TRBJ2-3; 7 bases match TRBD1. Germline loops: CDR1 MDHEN, CDR2 SYDVKM. V was clipped by 7 bases and J by 2 bases; unmatched bases: 6. This CDR3 region has 14 residues. The CDR3 here is CASTPGQFTDTQYF. The CDR3 DNA reads as TGTGCCAGCACCCCGGGACAGTTCACAGATACGCAGTATTTT. The variable domain in full, completed from reference TRBV28 and TRBJ2-3, reads DVKVTQSSRYLVKRTGEKVFLECVQDMDHENMFWYRQDPGLGLRLIYFSYDVKMKEKGDIPEGYSVSREKKERFSLILESASTNQTSMYLCASTPGQFTDTQYFGPGTRLTVL.

The rearrangement uses TRBV19 and TRBJ1-1, with 8 bases aligning to TRBD1. This CDR3 comprises 16 residues. Trimming cost V 5 bases and J 1 base; bases outside gene matches: 9. Germline CDR1 LNHDA, CDR2 SQIVND (reference sequence). In DNA form, the CDR3 reads TGTGCCAGTAGTTTTACCAGGGGGCTGAGGAACACTGAAGCTTTCTTT. As protein: CASSFTRGLRNTEAFF.

This clone turned up a few times. The V and J genes are TRBV28 and TRBJ2-2; the match to TRBD2 covers 14 bases. CDR1 is MDHEN and CDR2 is SYDVKM in the germline V gene. This CDR3 comprises 17 residues. After removal of 0 bases from V and 6 bases from J, the junction contained 3 bases not matched to a gene. In nucleotides, the CDR3 is TGTGCCAGCAGTTTATGGAGACTAGCGGGGGGGCCCGGGGAGCTGTTTTTT. It codes for CASSLWRLAGGPGELFF.

This chain links TRBV19 with TRBJ1-1; 9 bases line up with TRBD1. The germline CDR1 and CDR2 sequences are LNHDA and SQIVND (reference sequence). With 5 bases clipped from V and 4 bases from J, the junction kept 8 bases outside the gene matches. The CDR3 is 15 amino acids. CDR3: CASSPYRGRATEAFF. DNA of the CDR3: TGTGCCAGTAGTCCGTACAGGGGGCGAGCCACTGAAGCTTTCTTT.

The genes are TRBV7-8 and TRBJ1-5, with 7 bases that match TRBD1. V lost 5 bases, J lost 3 bases, and 13 bases stayed unmatched. Germline V gene sequence: CDR1 SGHVS, CDR2 FQNEAQ. CDR3 size: 17 residues. DNA of the CDR3: TGTGCCAGCAGCCCTAGAATAGGGACAGCCACCAATCAGCCCCAGCATTTT. Translation: CASSPRIGTATNQPQHF.